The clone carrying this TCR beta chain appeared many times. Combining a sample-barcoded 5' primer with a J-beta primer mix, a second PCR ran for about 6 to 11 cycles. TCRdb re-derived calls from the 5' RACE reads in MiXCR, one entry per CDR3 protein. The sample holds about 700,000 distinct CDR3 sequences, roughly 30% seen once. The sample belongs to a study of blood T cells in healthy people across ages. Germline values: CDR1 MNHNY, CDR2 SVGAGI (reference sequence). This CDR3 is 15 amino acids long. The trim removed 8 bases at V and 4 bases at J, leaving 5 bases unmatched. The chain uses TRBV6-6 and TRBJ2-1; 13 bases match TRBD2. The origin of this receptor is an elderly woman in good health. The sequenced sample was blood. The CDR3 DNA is TGTGCCAGCCGGACTAGCGGGGGAGTTTACAATGAGCAGTTCTTC. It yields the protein CASRTSGGVYNEQFF.